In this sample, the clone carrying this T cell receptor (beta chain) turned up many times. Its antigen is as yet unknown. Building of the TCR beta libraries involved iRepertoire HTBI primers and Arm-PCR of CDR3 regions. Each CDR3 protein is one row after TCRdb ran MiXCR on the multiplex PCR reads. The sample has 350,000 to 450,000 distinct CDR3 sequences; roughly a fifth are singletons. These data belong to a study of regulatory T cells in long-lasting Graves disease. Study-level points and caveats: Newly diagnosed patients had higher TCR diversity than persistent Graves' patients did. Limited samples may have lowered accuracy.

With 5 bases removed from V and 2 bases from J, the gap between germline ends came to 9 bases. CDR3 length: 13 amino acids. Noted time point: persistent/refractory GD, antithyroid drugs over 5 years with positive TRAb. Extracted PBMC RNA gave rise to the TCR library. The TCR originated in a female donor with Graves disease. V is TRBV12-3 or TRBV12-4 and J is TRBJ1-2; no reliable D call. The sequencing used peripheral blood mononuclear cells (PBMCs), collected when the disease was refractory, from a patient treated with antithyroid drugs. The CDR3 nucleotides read TGTGCCAGCAGTCCTCGGATAAACTATGGCTACACCTTC. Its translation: CASSPRINYGYTF.